This entry is about one T cell receptor beta chain. Its target is not known. This specimen belongs to a study of cytomegalovirus exposure and HLA in healthy donors. Broader study findings: Many donors carried some public TCRs, although rarity characterized most TCR sequences.

Researchers ran the PCR with 60 Vbeta and 13 Jbeta primers. Assay: immunoSEQ multiplex PCR; the TCRdb copy retains only in-frame clones and omits some. This sample yields about 140,000 clones, of which 78% are seen a single time; 2.5% to 3% belongs to the top ten. In germline, CDR1 is MRHNA, CDR2 SNTAGT. The CDR3 extends over 14 amino acids. Trimming took 3 bases from V and 0 from J, leaving 6 bases between them. The receptor comes from a female donor in good health and CMV-seronegative. The chain recombines TRBV6-4 with TRBJ2-1; a possible D gene is TRBD1 (6 bases). Material for sequencing was PBMCs. CDR3 residues: CASSEDSSYNEQFF. The DNA of the CDR3 is TGTGCCAGCAGTGAGGACAGCTCCTACAATGAGCAGTTCTTC.